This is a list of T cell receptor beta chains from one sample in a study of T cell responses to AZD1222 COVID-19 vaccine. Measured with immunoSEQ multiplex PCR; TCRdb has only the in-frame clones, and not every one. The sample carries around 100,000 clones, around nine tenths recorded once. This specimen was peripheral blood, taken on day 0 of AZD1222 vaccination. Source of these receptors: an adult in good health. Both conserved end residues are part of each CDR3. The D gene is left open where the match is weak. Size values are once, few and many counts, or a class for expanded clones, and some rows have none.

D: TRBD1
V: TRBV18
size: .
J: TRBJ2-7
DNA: TGTGCCAGCTCACCCAACAGGGGCTACGAGCAGTACTTC
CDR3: CASSPNRGYEQYF

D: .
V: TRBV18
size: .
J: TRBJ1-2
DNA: TGTGCCAGCTCACCGGCGGGGCAAGCTAACTATGGCTACACCTTC
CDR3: CASSPAGQANYGYTF

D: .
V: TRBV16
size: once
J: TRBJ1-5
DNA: TGTGCCAGCAGCCAATCCTTGCAAAATAGCAATCAGCCCCAGCATTTT
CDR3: CASSQSLQNSNQPQHF

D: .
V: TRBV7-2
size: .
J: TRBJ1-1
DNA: TGTGCCAGCAGCTTGGCCGGTGGGAACACTGAAGCTTTCTTT
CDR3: CASSLAGGNTEAFF

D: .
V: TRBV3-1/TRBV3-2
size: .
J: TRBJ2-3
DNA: TGTGCCAGCAGCCAAGATATAGGAACAGATACGCAGTATTTT
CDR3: CASSQDIGTDTQYF

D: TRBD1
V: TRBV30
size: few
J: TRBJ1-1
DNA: TGTGCCTGGAGTGTAAAGGGGGCATCGGCTGAAGCTTTCTTT
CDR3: CAWSVKGASAEAFF

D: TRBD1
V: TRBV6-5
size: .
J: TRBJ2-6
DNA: TGTGCCAGCAGTTCCCCGACAGGGTCTGGGGCCAACGTCCTGACTTTC
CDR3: CASSSPTGSGANVLTF

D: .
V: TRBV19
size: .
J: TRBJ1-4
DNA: TGTGCCAGTAGGTCGACAGGAGGGGATGAAAAACTGTTTTTT
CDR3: CASRSTGGDEKLFF

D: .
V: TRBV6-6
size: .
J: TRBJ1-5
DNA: TGTGCCAGCAGTTACCTGTCAGGGCGAAATCAGCCCCAGCATTTT
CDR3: CASSYLSGRNQPQHF

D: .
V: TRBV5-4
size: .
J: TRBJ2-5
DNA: TGTGCCAGCAGCTCCGACAGGTCGGAGACCCAGTACTTC
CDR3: CASSSDRSETQYF

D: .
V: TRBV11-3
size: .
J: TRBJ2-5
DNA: TGTGCCAGCAGCAGGCAGGGACAAGAGACCCAGTACTTC
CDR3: CASSRQGQETQYF

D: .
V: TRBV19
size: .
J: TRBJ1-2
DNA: TGTGCCAGTAGTATCCCCAACAGAGGCGGCTATGGCTACACCTTC
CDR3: CASSIPNRGGYGYTF

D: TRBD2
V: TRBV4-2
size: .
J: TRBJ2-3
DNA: TGTGCCAGCAGCCCGGGCGGGGGGGACACAGATACGCAGTATTTT
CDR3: CASSPGGGDTDTQYF

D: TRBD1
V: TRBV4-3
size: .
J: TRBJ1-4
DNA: TGCGCCAGCAGCCAGGGACAGGGGGCGCCTGAAAAACTGTTTTTT
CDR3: CASSQGQGAPEKLFF

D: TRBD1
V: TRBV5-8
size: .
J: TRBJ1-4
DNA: TGTGCCAGCAGCTCCGGGACAGGGGATGCAACTAATGAAAAACTGTTTTTT
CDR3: CASSSGTGDATNEKLFF

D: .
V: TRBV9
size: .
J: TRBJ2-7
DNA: TGTGCCAGCAGCGTAGGACCCAACTACGAGCAGTACTTC
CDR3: CASSVGPNYEQYF

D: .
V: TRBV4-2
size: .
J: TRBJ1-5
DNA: TGTGCCAGCAGCCAGGTAACAGGGTTCAATCAGCCCCAGCATTTT
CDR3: CASSQVTGFNQPQHF

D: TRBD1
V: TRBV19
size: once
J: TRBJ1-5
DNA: TGTGCCAGTAGTGGGACAGGGGCGTTCAATCAGCCCCAGCATTTT
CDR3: CASSGTGAFNQPQHF

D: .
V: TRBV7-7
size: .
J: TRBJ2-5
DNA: TGTGCCAGCAGCCCCCGGGAACAAGAGACCCAGTACTTC
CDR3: CASSPREQETQYF

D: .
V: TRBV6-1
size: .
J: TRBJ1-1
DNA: TGTGCCAGCAGAGGGGGAGTTCCTGAAGCTTTCTTT
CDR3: CASRGGVPEAFF

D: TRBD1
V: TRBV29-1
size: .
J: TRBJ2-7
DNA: TGCAGCGTCGGGACAGGGGTCCTCTACGAGCAGTACTTC
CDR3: CSVGTGVLYEQYF

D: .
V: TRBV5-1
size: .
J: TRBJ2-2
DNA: TGCGCCAGCAGCTTGCGGGCAGGGGCGACCGGGGAGCTGTTTTTT
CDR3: CASSLRAGATGELFF

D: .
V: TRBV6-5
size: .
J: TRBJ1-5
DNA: TGTGCCAGCAGTTACTCGAGAAATCAGCCCCAGCATTTT
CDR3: CASSYSRNQPQHF

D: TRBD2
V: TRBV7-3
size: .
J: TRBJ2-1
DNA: TGTGCCAGCAGCTTAAGTCGCGGGGGGGCCTACAATGAGCAGTTCTTC
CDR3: CASSLSRGGAYNEQFF

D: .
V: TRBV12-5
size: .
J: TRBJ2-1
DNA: TGTGCTAGTGGTTTGGCCTCAGGGGGGGCCTACAATGAGCAGTTCTTC
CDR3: CASGLASGGAYNEQFF

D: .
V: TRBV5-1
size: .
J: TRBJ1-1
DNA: TGCGCCAGCAGCATCTCCCCCCGGGACGGCAACACTGAAGCTTTCTTT
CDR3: CASSISPRDGNTEAFF

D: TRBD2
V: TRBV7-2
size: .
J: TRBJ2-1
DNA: TGTGCCAGCAGCTTAGTTCGGCTAGCGGAGAACTACAATGAGCAGTTCTTC
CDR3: CASSLVRLAENYNEQFF

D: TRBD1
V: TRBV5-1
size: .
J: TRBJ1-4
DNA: TGCGCCAGCAGCTTTACCGGGACAGTAAGGGAAAAACTGTTTTTT
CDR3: CASSFTGTVREKLFF

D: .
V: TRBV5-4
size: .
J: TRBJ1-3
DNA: TGTGCCAGCAGCCCGGGGAACTCTGGAAACACCATATATTTT
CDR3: CASSPGNSGNTIYF

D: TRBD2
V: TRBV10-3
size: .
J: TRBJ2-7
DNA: TGTGCCATCAGCCCAGGGACTAGCGGGGGCTACGAGCAGTACTTC
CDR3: CAISPGTSGGYEQYF

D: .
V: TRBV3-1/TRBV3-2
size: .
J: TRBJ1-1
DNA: TGTGCCAGCAGCCAAGTACAACGTGAAGCTTTCTTT
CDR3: CASSQVQREAFF

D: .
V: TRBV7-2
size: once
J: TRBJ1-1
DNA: TGTGCCAGCAGCTTAACGGTCCTAGGTACTGAAGCTTTCTTT
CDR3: CASSLTVLGTEAFF

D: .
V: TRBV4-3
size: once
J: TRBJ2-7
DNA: TGCGCCAGCAGCCTCGGCCTTCCCTACGAGCAGTACTTC
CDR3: CASSLGLPYEQYF

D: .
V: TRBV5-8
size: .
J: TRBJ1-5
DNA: TGTGCCAGCAACTTCGGGGACGGTAGCAATCAGCCCCAGCATTTT
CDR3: CASNFGDGSNQPQHF

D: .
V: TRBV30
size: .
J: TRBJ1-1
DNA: TGTGCCTGGAGTCGGGACATGAACACTGAAGCTTTCTTT
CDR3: CAWSRDMNTEAFF

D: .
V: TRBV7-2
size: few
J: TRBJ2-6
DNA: TGTGCCAGCAGCTTACAGGGGTCCCCTGGGGCCAACGTCCTGACTTTC
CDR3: CASSLQGSPGANVLTF

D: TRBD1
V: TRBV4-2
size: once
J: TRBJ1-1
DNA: TGTGCCAGCAGCGCTCGACAGGGGGTGAACACTGAAGCTTTCTTT
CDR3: CASSARQGVNTEAFF

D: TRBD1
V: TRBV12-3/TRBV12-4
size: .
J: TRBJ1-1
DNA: TGTGCCAGCAATAGAGACAGGGGCACTGAAGCTTTCTTT
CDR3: CASNRDRGTEAFF

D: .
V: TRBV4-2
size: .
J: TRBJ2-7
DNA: TGTGCCAGCAGCCAAGGTACAGTGGCCTACGAGCAGTACTTC
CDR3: CASSQGTVAYEQYF

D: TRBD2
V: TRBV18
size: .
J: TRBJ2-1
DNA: TGTGCCAGCTCACCTCAATTAGCGGGGAGCTCCTACAATGAGCAGTTCTTC
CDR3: CASSPQLAGSSYNEQFF

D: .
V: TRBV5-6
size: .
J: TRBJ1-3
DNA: TGTGCCAGCAGCCTGACGTTATCGGGGGCGGGAAACACCATATATTTT
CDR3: CASSLTLSGAGNTIYF

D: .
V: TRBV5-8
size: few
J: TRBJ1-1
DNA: TGTGCCAGCAGCATTCCGGGACACCAGAACACTGAAGCTTTCTTT
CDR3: CASSIPGHQNTEAFF

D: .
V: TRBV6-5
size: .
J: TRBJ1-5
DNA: TGTGCCAGCAGTTTCTCCTATAGCGATCAGCCCCAGCATTTT
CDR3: CASSFSYSDQPQHF

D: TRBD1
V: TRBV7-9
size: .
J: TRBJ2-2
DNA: TGTGCCAGCACCCCTACAGGGGCGAACACCGGGGAGCTGTTTTTT
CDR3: CASTPTGANTGELFF

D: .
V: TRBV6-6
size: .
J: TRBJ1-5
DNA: TGTGCCAGCAGTTACTCAAGGGGCAATCAGCCCCAGCATTTT
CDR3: CASSYSRGNQPQHF

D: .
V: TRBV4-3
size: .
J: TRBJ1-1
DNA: TGCGCCAGCAGCCAAGATCGGGGCAGGAACACTGAAGCTTTCTTT
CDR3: CASSQDRGRNTEAFF